This T cell receptor gamma chain was profiled in a study of Vδ1+ human thymocytes. Notes on the study in general: Thymic TRG and TRD repertoires appeared highly polyclonal.

The germline V gene has CDR1 VINAFY and CDR2 YDVSNSKD. The CDR3 length is 12 residues. The junction had 5 bases not matched to a gene; V was cut back by 0 bases and J by 9 bases. Extracted RNA was reverse transcribed into cDNA. The CDR3 regions were amplified by multiplex PCR from V-gene primers to a constant-region primer. TCRdb re-called clones from the multiplex PCR reads using CATT. This sample carries under 13,000 gamma-chain clones, about 47% of them seen once, and the ten largest clones take about 2.1%. For this clone: Its antigen is unknown.

This TCR was sampled from a boy younger than two who had congenital heart surgery. The chain employs TRGV5 and TRGJ1 or TRGJ2. Sequenced: Vdelta1+ gamma-delta thymocytes from the thymus. Subset given: FACS-sorted CD3+ TCRalphabeta- TCRVdelta1+ TCRVdelta2- thymocytes. As DNA, the CDR3 is TGTGCCACCTGGGACAGGCCCGGTAAGAAACTCTTT. Its translation is CATWDRPGKKLF.